The rows below give T cell receptor beta chains drawn from one sample of a study of beta chain features in type 1 diabetes. The protocol was immunoSEQ multiplex PCR, while the TCRdb copy is restricted to in-frame clones and leaves out a portion. The sample holds approximately 470,000 clones, roughly 31% seen once. Sequencing used naive CD4+ T cells from blood. Receptor source: a man aged 18 to 35 in good health. The CDR3 runs from the conserved cysteine through the conserved F or W. D genes are given only for firm matches. Clone size is not always given. Where it is, it says once, few, many or a class for expanded clones.

few,TRBV30,.,TRBJ2-3,CACSRGADTQYF,TGTGCCTGCTCTAGGGGTGCAGATACGCAGTATTTT
few,TRBV6-6,TRBD2,TRBJ2-1,CASSTSGSHNEQFF,TGTGCCAGCTCGACTAGCGGGAGCCACAATGAGCAGTTCTTC
few,TRBV10-3,TRBD1,TRBJ2-5,CAISEPTGGGQETQYF,TGTGCCATCAGTGAGCCTACAGGGGGAGGCCAAGAGACCCAGTACTTC
.,TRBV28,.,TRBJ2-5,CASSGIQETQYF,TGTGCCAGCAGCGGCATCCAAGAGACCCAGTACTTC
.,TRBV5-1,.,TRBJ1-2,CASSPRDIYGYTF,TGCGCCAGCAGCCCGAGGGACATCTATGGCTACACCTTC
.,TRBV5-6,.,TRBJ1-4,CASSRGGLGEKLFF,TGTGCCAGCAGCCGGGGAGGACTGGGTGAAAAACTGTTTTTT
.,TRBV7-8,TRBD1,TRBJ2-6,CASSRTSGTAFSGANVLTF,TGTGCCAGCAGCAGAACGTCGGGGACAGCCTTCTCTGGGGCCAACGTCCTGACTTTC
.,TRBV30,.,TRBJ2-5,CAWSGWRGPVETQYF,TGTGCCTGGAGTGGCTGGCGGGGGCCGGTAGAGACCCAGTACTTC
.,TRBV6-5,.,TRBJ2-2,CASSPPGFPGELFF,TGTGCCAGCAGTCCGCCGGGCTTTCCCGGGGAGCTGTTTTTT
.,TRBV29-1,.,TRBJ2-7,CSAGDRNYEQYF,TGCAGCGCGGGGGACAGAAACTACGAGCAGTACTTC
few,TRBV7-7,TRBD1,TRBJ2-5,CASSMTGSQETQYF,TGTGCTAGCAGCATGACAGGGAGTCAAGAGACCCAGTACTTC
.,TRBV7-9,TRBD1,TRBJ2-3,CASSLTGSTDTQYF,TGTGCCAGCAGCTTGACAGGGAGCACAGATACGCAGTATTTT
.,TRBV29-1,.,TRBJ2-7,CSVRQPPGVQYF,TGCAGCGTTCGACAGCCCCCCGGGGTGCAGTACTTC
few,TRBV9,.,TRBJ2-7,CASSVGGTQYEQYF,TGTGCCAGCAGCGTAGGAGGGACTCAATACGAGCAGTACTTC
.,TRBV30,TRBD2,TRBJ2-2,CAWSIASGRRTGELFF,TGTGCCTGGAGTATTGCTAGCGGGAGACGGACCGGGGAGCTGTTTTTT
.,TRBV18,.,TRBJ2-5,CASSPGSQETQYF,TGTGCCAGCTCACCGGGCAGCCAAGAGACCCAGTACTTC
once,TRBV5-1,.,TRBJ2-1,CASSLGMGSYNEQFF,TGCGCCAGCAGCTTGGGTATGGGCTCCTACAATGAGCAGTTCTTC
.,TRBV28,TRBD1,TRBJ1-4,CASSPAGDRDAKLFF,TGTGCCAGCAGTCCAGCAGGGGACAGGGATGCGAAACTGTTTTTT